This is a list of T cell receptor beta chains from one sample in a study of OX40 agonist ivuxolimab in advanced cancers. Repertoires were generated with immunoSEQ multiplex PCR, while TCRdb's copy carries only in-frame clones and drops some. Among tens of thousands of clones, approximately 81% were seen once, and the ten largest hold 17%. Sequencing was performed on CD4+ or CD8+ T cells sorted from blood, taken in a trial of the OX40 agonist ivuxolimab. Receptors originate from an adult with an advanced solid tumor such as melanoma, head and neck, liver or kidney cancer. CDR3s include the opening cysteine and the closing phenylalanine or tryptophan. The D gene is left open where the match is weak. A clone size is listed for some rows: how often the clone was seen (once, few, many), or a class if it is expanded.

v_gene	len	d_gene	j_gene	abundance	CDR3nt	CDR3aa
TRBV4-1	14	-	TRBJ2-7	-	TGCGCCAGCAGCTATCCGGCAGGCAACTACGAGCAGTACTTC	CASSYPAGNYEQYF
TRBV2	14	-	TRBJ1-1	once	TGTGCCAGCAGGAGAAGGGAAGAACACACTGAAGCTTTCTTT	CASRRREEHTEAFF
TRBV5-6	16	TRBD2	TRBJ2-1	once	TGTGCCAGCAGCTTGGGACCGGGACTAGCGGGATCTGAGCAGTTCTTC	CASSLGPGLAGSEQFF
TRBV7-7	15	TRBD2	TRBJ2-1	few	TGTGCTAGCAGCGGGGGACTAGCGGCTTACAATGAGCAGTTCTTC	CASSGGLAAYNEQFF
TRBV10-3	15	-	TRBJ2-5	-	TGTGCCATCAGTGAGGGTGGAATAGGGGGGGAGACCCAGTACTTC	CAISEGGIGGETQYF
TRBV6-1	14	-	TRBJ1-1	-	TGTGCCAGCAGTGGCAAGACAGTGAACACTGAAGCTTTCTTT	CASSGKTVNTEAFF
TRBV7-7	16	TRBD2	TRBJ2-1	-	TGTGCTAGCTCCCTAGGCCCAGCGGGAGACTACAATGAGCAGTTCTTC	CASSLGPAGDYNEQFF
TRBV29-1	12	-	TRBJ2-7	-	TGCAGCGTTGTCGGGGGTTCCTACGAGCAGTACTTC	CSVVGGSYEQYF
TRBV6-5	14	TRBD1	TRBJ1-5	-	TGTGCCAGCAGTTACGACAGGGTGGGTCAGCCCCAGCATTTT	CASSYDRVGQPQHF
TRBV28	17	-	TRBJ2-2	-	TGTGCCAGCAGTTTACAGGGTAGGGGGGACCTCACCGGGGAGCTGTTTTTT	CASSLQGRGDLTGELFF
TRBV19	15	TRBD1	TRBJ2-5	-	TGTGCCAGTAGTATCCCGGGACAGGGGGTAAAGACCCAGTACTTC	CASSIPGQGVKTQYF
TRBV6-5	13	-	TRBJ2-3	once	TGTGCCAGCAGTTCCCCGGGCACAGATACGCAGTATTTT	CASSSPGTDTQYF
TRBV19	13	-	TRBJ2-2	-	TGTGCCAGCCGCCGGATAGTTGGCGGGGAGCTGTTTTTT	CASRRIVGGELFF
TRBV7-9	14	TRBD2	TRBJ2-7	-	TGTGCCAGCAGCCTAGCGGGGGGGCCCTACGAGCAGTACTTC	CASSLAGGPYEQYF
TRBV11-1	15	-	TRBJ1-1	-	TGTGCCAGCAGCCCGGGCGGGAGAGCGAACACTGAAGCTTTCTTT	CASSPGGRANTEAFF
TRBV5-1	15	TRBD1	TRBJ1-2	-	TGCGCCAGCAGCTCGGGGGACAGTACCTACTATGGCTACACCTTC	CASSSGDSTYYGYTF
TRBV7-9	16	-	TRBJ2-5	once	TGTGCCAGCAGCTTAGACCGATCGGGGCGCGGTGAGACCCAGTACTTC	CASSLDRSGRGETQYF
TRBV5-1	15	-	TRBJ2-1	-	TGCGCCAGCAGCCCTAAAGTGGACGGCTACAATGAGCAGTTCTTC	CASSPKVDGYNEQFF
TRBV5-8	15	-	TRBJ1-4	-	TGTGCCAGCAGTTTACAGGGATTGACTAATGAAAAACTGTTTTTT	CASSLQGLTNEKLFF
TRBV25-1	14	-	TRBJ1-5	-	TGTGCCAGCAGTGAAAGACAGAGCAATCAGCCCCAGCATTTT	CASSERQSNQPQHF
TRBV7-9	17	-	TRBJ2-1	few	TGTGCCAGCAGGTCCCGACAGCGAGGGGAAGCCTACAATGAGCAGTTCTTC	CASRSRQRGEAYNEQFF
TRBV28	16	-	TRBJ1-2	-	TGTGCCAGCAGGCCCGGGTGGGGTCCCCCCTACTATGGCTACACCTTC	CASRPGWGPPYYGYTF
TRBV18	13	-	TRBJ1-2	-	TGTGCCAGCTCACCACAGGGGTATCGGGGCTACACCTTC	CASSPQGYRGYTF
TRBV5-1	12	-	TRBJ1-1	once	TGCGCCAGCAGCAAGGGTGACACTGAAGCTTTCTTT	CASSKGDTEAFF
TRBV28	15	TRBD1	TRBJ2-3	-	TGTGCCAGCAGTTCGACAGGGTCCTTAGGAGATACGCAGTATTTT	CASSSTGSLGDTQYF
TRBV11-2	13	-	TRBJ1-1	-	TGTGCCAGCAGCTACATACAGGGAACTGAAGCTTTCTTT	CASSYIQGTEAFF
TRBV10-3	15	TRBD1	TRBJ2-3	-	TGTGCCATCAGTGACAGGACAGGGGATACAGATACGCAGTATTTT	CAISDRTGDTDTQYF
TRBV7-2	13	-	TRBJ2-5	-	TGTGCCAGCAGCCAGTTGCGGCGAGAGACCCAGTACTTC	CASSQLRRETQYF
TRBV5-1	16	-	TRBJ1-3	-	TGCGCCAGCAGCTCCCGCTCAGGCGTCTCTGGAAACACCATATATTTT	CASSSRSGVSGNTIYF
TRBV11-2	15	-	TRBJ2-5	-	TGTGCCAGCAGCTTAGATGGGCGCGAGCAAGAGACCCAGTACTTC	CASSLDGREQETQYF
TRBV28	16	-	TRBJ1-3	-	TGTGCCAGCAGCTCGGGGCCGAGTTCGTCCGGAAACACCATATATTTT	CASSSGPSSSGNTIYF
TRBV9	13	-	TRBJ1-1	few	TGTGCCAGCAGCGTGAGCTCGAACACTGAAGCTTTCTTT	CASSVSSNTEAFF
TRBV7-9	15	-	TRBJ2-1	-	TGTGCCAGCAGCCGCCGGCGGAGCTCCTACAATGAGCAGTTCTTC	CASSRRRSSYNEQFF
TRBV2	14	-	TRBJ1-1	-	TGTGCCAGCAGTGAAGTTAGGGGTTGGACTGAAGCTTTCTTT	CASSEVRGWTEAFF
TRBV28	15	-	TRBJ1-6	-	TGTGCCAGCAGGGAATCCGGGACCGATAATTCACCCCTCCACTTT	CASRESGTDNSPLHF
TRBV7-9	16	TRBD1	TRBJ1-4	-	TGTGCCAGCAGCTTAACCCCGACAGGGGGCAATGAAAAACTGTTTTTT	CASSLTPTGGNEKLFF
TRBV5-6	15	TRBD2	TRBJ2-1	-	TGTGCCAGCAGCTTGCCACCCGGGAGGGGGACTGAGCAGTTCTTC	CASSLPPGRGTEQFF
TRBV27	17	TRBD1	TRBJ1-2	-	TGTGCCAGCAGTTTAAGCCCCTCAGGACAGGGTTACTATGGCTACACCTTC	CASSLSPSGQGYYGYTF
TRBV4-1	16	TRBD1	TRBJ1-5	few	TGCGCCAGCAGCCACCACCCCGTGAGGGGGCCTCAGCCCCAGCATTTT	CASSHHPVRGPQPQHF
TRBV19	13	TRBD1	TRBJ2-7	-	TGTGCCAGTAGTACAACAGGGGGCGACGAGCAGTACTTC	CASSTTGGDEQYF
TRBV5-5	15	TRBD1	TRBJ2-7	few	TGTGCCAGCAGTTGGGGACAGGACTATACCTACGAGCAGTACTTC	CASSWGQDYTYEQYF
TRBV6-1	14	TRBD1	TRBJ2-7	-	TGTGCCAGCAGTGAAGCAACAGGGGAATACGAGCAGTACTTC	CASSEATGEYEQYF
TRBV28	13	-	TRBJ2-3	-	TGTGCCAGCGGTCCGGGCAGCACAGATACGCAGTATTTT	CASGPGSTDTQYF
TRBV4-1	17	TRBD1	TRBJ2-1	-	TGCGCCAGCAGCCGTTCCTCCGGGACAGGGGCCTACAATGAGCAGTTCTTC	CASSRSSGTGAYNEQFF
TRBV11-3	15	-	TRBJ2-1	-	TGTGCCAGCAGCTTAAGAGGGAGCTCCTACAATGAGCAGTTCTTC	CASSLRGSSYNEQFF
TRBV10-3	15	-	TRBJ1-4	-	TGTGCCATCAGTGAGTACGCAGCGCCTAATGAAAAACTGTTTTTT	CAISEYAAPNEKLFF
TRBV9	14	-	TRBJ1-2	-	TGTGCCAGCAGCGTAGGTTGGGGGGACTATGGCTACACCTTC	CASSVGWGDYGYTF
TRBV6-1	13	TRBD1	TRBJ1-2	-	TGTGCCAGCACCTTGGACAGGTTTGGGGGCTACACCTTC	CASTLDRFGGYTF
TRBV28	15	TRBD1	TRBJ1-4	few	TGTGCCAGCAGTTCGGTGGGGACAGGGGGGGAAAAACTGTTTTTT	CASSSVGTGGEKLFF
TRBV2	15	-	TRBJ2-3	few	TGTGCCAGCCGAAGACAGTACTCTAGCACAGATACGCAGTATTTT	CASRRQYSSTDTQYF
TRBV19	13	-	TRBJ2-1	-	TGTGCCAGTAGTATTAACAGGGAAGGTGAGCAGTTCTTC	CASSINREGEQFF
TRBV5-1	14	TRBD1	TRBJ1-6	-	TGCGCCAGCAGCACCGGGACAGGGGGTTCACCCCTCCACTTT	CASSTGTGGSPLHF
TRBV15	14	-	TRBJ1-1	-	TGTGCCACCAGCAGAGATAACGGGAACACTGAAGCTTTCTTT	CATSRDNGNTEAFF